This T cell receptor (beta chain) was profiled in a study of T-cell memory formation after mild COVID-19. Broader study findings: The study found balanced CD4/CD8 in clones contracting day 15 to 85 and a CD4+ lean in later expanders. CD4+ contracting clones lay mainly in CM and EM, CD8+ ones in EMRA.

The germline V gene encodes CDR1 MNHEY and CDR2 SVGAGI. V lost 5 bases, J lost 7 bases, and 8 bases stayed unmatched. The CDR3 is 15 amino acids. cDNA libraries for TCR alpha and TCR beta, carrying sample barcodes and UMIs, came from 5'RACE with constant-segment primers. One entry per CDR3 protein, called by TCRdb with MiXCR from the 5' RACE reads. Of some 210,000 distinct CDR3 sequences detected, around 25% appear once; the ten largest clones hold around 10%. This clonotype appeared a few times. The antigen is not known. This TCR was recovered from an adult woman who had mild COVID-19 (a few samples of this study predate the infection). Cell type and time point are not known. J is TRBJ1-2 and V is TRBV6-5, with 12 positions matching TRBD1. Sample: PBMCs or a T cell subset sorted from them (not recorded which). CDR3 DNA sequence: TGTGCCAGCAGTCCCGGGACAGGGGGCGGCGGTGGCTACACCTTC. It specifies CASSPGTGGGGGYTF.